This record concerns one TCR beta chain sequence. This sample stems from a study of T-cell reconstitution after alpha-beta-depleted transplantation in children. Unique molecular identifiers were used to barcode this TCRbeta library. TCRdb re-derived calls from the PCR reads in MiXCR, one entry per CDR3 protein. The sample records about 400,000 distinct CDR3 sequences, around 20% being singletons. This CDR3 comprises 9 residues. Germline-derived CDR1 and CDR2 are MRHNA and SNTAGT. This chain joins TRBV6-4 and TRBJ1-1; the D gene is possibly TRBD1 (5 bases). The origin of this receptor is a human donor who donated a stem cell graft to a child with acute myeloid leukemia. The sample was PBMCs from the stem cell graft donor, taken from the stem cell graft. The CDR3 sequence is CARERDAFF. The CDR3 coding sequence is TGTGCAAGGGAAAGGGACGCTTTCTTT.